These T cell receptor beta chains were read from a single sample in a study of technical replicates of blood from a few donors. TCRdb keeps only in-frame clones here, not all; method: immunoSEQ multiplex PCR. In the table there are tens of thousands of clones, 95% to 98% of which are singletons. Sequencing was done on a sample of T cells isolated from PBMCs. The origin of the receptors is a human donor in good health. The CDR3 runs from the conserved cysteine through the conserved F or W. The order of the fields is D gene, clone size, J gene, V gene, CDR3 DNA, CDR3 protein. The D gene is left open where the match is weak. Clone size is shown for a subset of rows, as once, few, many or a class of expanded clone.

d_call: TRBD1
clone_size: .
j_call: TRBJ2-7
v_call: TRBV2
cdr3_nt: TGTGCCAGCAGTCTACAGGGGATCCACGAGCAGTACTTC
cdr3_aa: CASSLQGIHEQYF

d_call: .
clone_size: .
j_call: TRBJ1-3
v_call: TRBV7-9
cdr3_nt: TGTGCCAGCAGCTTAATAACAGGGCACTCTGGAAACACCATATATTTT
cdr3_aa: CASSLITGHSGNTIYF

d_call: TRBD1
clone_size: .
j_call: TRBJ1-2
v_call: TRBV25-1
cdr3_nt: TGTGCCAGCAGTGTCCTAACAGGGGGTTTAGGGAATGGCTACACCTTC
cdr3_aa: CASSVLTGGLGNGYTF

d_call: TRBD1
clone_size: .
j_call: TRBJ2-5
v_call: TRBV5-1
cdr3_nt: TGCGCCAGCACCACCCAGGGGGCAAACACCCAAGAGACCCAGTACTTC
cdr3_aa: CASTTQGANTQETQYF

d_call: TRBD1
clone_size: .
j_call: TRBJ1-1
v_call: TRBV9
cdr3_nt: TGTGCCAGCAGCGGAAGGACAGGGTCGGACACTGAAGCTTTCTTT
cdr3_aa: CASSGRTGSDTEAFF

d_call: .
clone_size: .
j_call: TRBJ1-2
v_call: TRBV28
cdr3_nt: TGTGCCAGCAGGCGTACACAAGGTGGGCGCTACACCTTC
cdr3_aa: CASRRTQGGRYTF

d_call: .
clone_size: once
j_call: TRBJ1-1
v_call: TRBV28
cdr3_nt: TGTGCCAGCAGTTTTGGCAGGAACACTGAAGCTTTCTTT
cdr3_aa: CASSFGRNTEAFF

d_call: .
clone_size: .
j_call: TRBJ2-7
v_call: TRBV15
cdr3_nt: TGTGCCACCAGCAGAGATAAGGGGGAGCAGGCCCAGTACTTC
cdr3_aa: CATSRDKGEQAQYF

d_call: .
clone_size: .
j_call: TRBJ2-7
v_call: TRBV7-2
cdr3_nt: TGTGCCAGCAGCCGACGACAGGGACTCTACGAGCAGTACTTC
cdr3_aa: CASSRRQGLYEQYF

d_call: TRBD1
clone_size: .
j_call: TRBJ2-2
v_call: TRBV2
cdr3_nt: TGTGCCACCATCCTCCTGGACAGGGACACCGGGGAGCTGTTTTTT
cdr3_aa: CATILLDRDTGELFF

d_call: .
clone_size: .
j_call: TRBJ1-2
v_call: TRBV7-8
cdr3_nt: TGTGCCAGCAGTCCGGGTCCTCAGTATGGCTACACCTTC
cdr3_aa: CASSPGPQYGYTF

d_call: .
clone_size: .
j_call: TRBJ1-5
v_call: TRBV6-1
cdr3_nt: TGTGCCAGCGAGCGCGGCAGGGTAAACAATCAGCCCCAGCATTTT
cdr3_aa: CASERGRVNNQPQHF

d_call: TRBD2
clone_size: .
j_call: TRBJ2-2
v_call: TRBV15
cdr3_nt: TGTGCCACCCGAAAACTAGCGGGAAGTACCGGGGAGCTGTTTTTT
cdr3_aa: CATRKLAGSTGELFF

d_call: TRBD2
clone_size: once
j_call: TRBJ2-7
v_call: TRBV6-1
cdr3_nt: TGTGCCAGCAGTGCGGCCGGACTAGCCCTCCTTGACGAGCAGTACTTC
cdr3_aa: CASSAAGLALLDEQYF

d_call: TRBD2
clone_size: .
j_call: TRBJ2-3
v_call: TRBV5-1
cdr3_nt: TGCGCCAGCAGCTTTTCCCCGGGACTAGCGGGATCAGATACGCAGTATTTT
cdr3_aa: CASSFSPGLAGSDTQYF

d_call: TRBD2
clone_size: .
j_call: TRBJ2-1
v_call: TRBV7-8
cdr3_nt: TGTGCCAGCAGCTCTTTAGCGGGGGGGGGCGATGAGCAGTTCTTC
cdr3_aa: CASSSLAGGGDEQFF

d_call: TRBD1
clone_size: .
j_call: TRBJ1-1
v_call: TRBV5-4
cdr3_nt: TGTGCCAGCAGCTTAGAACAGGGGGCGAGGGCTTTCTTT
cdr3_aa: CASSLEQGARAFF

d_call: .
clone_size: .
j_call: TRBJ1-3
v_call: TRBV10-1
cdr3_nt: TGCGCCAGCAGGCACAGGGCGTCTGGAAACACCATATATTTT
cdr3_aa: CASRHRASGNTIYF

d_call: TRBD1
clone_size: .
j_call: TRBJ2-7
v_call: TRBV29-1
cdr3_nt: TGCAGCGTAAGTACAGGGGATAGACGCGAGCAGTACTTC
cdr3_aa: CSVSTGDRREQYF

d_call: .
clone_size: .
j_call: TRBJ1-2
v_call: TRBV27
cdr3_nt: TGTGCCAGCAGTTTATCGGCGGGTAACTATGGCTACACCTTC
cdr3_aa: CASSLSAGNYGYTF

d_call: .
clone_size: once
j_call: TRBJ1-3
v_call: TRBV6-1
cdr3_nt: TGTGCCAGCATTACAGGGCCTGGAAACACCATATATTTT
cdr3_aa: CASITGPGNTIYF

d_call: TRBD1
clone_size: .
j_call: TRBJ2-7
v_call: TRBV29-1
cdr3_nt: TGCAGCGTTGGCTACCGGGGACAGAGGTACGAGCAGTACTTC
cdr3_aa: CSVGYRGQRYEQYF